Reported below is one T cell receptor (beta chain). Its antigen is unknown. No base quality values were provided; no much bigger clone lies one nucleotide off. The sample originates from a study of shared clonotypes between healthy human individuals (dated by TCRdb to about 2020). Concerning the study at large: The cohort comprised a couple of women and three men aged 18 to 49 years. For each donor, CD4 naive and CD4 memory were each run on three plates, CD8 naive on two plates, and CD8 memory on one plate. To estimate repertoire size and how much clonotypes are shared between individuals, the study performed deep sequencing of blood TCR repertoires from a few healthy adults. To increase sequencing depth and limit assay-specific biases, TCR repertoire library preparation and sequencing were carried out by different laboratories using diverse techniques. Leukapheresis yielded between about 0.8 and 9.5 billion PBMCs per donor.

CD8 naive samples were CD45RO-negative cells positively selected for CCR7, giving a CD45RA+CCR7+ population that excluded TemRA cells. The donors were healthy, HIV-negative adults with no recently reported acute infections or vaccinations. Only Caucasian adults living in Nashville, Tennessee, USA were represented among the donors. Blood was collected by leukapheresis, and PBMCs were isolated by Ficoll-Histopaque density gradient centrifugation and then cryopreserved in liquid nitrogen vapor phase. Analytical flow cytometry was used to check the purity and quantity of each magnetically sorted T cell population. Genomic DNA was isolated from every sorted fraction and measured by UV absorbance on a Nanodrop 2000c. Using the deep immunoSEQ assay, multiplex PCR amplified TCR CDR3 regions from genomic DNA. Extracted genomic DNA from each cell subset was distributed evenly across all wells of several immunoSEQ 96-well plates, and each plate was treated as a replicate. For sorted subsets, roughly 0.2 ug genomic DNA, equal to tens of thousands of T cell genomes, was loaded into each replicate PCR. Purified libraries were quantified with a Qubit 3.0 fluorometer, sized on a Bioanalyzer 2100, and re-quantified with the KAPA Library Quantification kit. A separate single-read 150-cycle Illumina NextSeq 550 flow cell was used to sequence each immunoSEQ 96-well plate. Regarding the original processing steps: Because the immunoSEQ output included only junctional sequences and no quality scores, the filtering could not be the same as the filtering used for full-length reads. To assign V/J genes and CDR3, sequences were annotated against IMGT germline references using PyIR, a Python wrapper for IgBLAST v1.9. Reads were filtered out if the reads had weak V/J assignments (E-value above 1e-6), no CDR3, stop codons, out-of-frame junctions, or ambiguous translated residues. V3J clonotypes were defined by identical inferred V gene, J gene, and CDR3 amino acid sequence. Percentage overlap between repertoires was computed as shared unique clonotypes divided by the size of the smaller repertoire. Richness of each repertoire was evaluated using RTK rarefaction, the Chao1 estimator, and Recon v2.1 estimates of unobserved clonotypes. For all TCRbeta clonotypes obtained by the gDNA method from a handful of donors, generation probabilities were computed with OLGA. Held by TCRdb, this immuneACCESS table contains in-frame sequences only and omits some clones. Under half of the omission traces to an unresolved V gene where checked; the cause of the rest is unknown. V, J and clone size derive from that table, while D and trimming were established from the DNA sequence. Recorded for this sample are millions of clones; 93% of them occurred a single time. The ten largest clones add up to more than 1.5% of the sample.

Per the germline V gene (reference sequence), SEHNR is the CDR1 and FQNEAQ is the CDR2. The CDR3 measures 16 amino acids from cysteine to phenylalanine. Only the CDR3 part of the read is kept: 48 bases, read in frame from the first base. V drops 2 bases and J drops 4 bases, leaving 18 bases in between. The study at large found these results: Clonotypes shared by all four sorted-subset donors showed higher generation probabilities than non-shared clonotypes. Because the study included a small number of donors, the genetic and exposure-history diversity represented was limited. Based on pairwise subsampling, the degree of clonotype sharing among donors was expected to be affected by sequencing depth. Sampling was restricted to blood, and TCR repertoires in tissue are likely to differ from TCR repertoires in blood. When several donors were compared, the shared fraction of clonotypes was about 5% for naive CD4, around 4% for naive CD8, 2.3% for memory CD4, and 0.35% to 0.4% for memory CD8. Rarefaction of sorted-subset datasets indicated incomplete sequencing despite the large sequencing depth. Larger estimated clonotype richness was generally found for naive subsets than for memory subsets.

The sequence links TRBV7-9 to TRBJ2-7; the D gene identity is not certain. Sequencing was performed on naive CD8+ T cells from PBMCs. Sample cell subset or site, as interpreted from the label and publication: CD45RA+CCR7+. The sequence was obtained from a man younger than 35 in good health. Some clones in this sample may be carry-over from other donors' samples. CDR3 sequence: CASSLQPGPLGYEQYF. The sequenced DNA: TGTGCCAGCAGCTTACAGCCGGGCCCCCTGGGGTACGAGCAGTACTTC.